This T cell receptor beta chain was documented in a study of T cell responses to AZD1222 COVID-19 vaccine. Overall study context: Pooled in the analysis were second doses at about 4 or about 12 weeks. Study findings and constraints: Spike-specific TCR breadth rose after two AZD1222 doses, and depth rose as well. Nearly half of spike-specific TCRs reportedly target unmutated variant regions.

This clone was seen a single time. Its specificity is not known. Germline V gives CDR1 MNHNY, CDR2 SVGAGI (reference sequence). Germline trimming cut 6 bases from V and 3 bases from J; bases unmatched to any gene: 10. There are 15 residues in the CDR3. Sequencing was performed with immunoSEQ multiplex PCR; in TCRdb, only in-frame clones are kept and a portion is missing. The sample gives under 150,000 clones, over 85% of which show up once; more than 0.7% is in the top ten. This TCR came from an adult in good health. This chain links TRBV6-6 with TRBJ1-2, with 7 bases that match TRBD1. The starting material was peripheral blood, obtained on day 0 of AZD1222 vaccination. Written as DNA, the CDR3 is TGTGCCAGCAGCGCCGACAGGGAAGGCTACTATGGCTACACCTTC. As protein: CASSADREGYYGYTF.